This T cell receptor beta chain stems from a study of T cells after posttransplantation cyclophosphamide. Findings and caveats of the study: Tissue-infiltrating T cells from skin or gut overlapped little with blood T cells. Donor CD8+ memory clones often dominated recipient blood repertoires at later times. TRB clonality was highly associated with recipient CMV seropositivity and reactivation.

Sequenced by immunoSEQ multiplex PCR; TCRdb stores in-frame clones only, minus some. The table includes around 22,000 clones, about 89% detected once. Sampled 1 year posttransplant, controls received myeloablative marrow transplants, methotrexate and a calcineurin inhibitor. The germline V gene has CDR1 MNHEY and CDR2 SMNVEV (reference sequence). This CDR3 has 15 amino acids. Trimming took off 3 bases at V and 6 bases at J, with 14 bases between the two ends. To note about this clone: The antigen remains unidentified.

This specimen was PBMCs, taken after an allogeneic stem cell transplant with a calcineurin inhibitor and methotrexate. This TCR derives from a female patient aged 50-59 years who received an allogeneic stem cell transplant from an unrelated donor, was CMV-positive, and had chronic GVHD only. Some T cells may have originated in the graft donor. The chain joins TRBV27 to TRBJ2-2; D perhaps matches TRBD1 (6 bases). CDR3: CASSFQQGIAGELFF. The CDR3 DNA reads as TGTGCCAGCAGTTTTCAACAGGGTATCGCCGGGGAGCTGTTTTTT.